The 2 T cell receptor beta chains in this list originate from one sample, sequenced in a study of T cell responses to AZD1222 COVID-19 vaccine. Generated by immunoSEQ multiplex PCR, the TCRdb table keeps only in-frame clones and is missing some. This sample has under 150,000 clones; about 90% occur once, and the top ten carry about a tenth. Sequencing used peripheral blood, obtained 28 days after the second AZD1222 dose. The source is an adult who received the AZD1222 COVID-19 vaccine.

This chain connects TRBV6-5 to TRBJ2-2; possibly TRBD1 or TRBD2 for D (5 bases each). Between the trimmed V and J ends, which lost 6 bases and 6 bases, there was a span of 14 bases. This CDR3 is built from 14 residues. Germline values: CDR1 MNHEY, CDR2 SVGAGI. This CDR3 reads CASRPRGEPGELFF. The CDR3 DNA follows: TGTGCCAGCAGGCCAAGAGGGGAGCCCGGGGAGCTGTTTTTT.

This rearrangement joins TRBV14 to TRBJ1-3; D gene ambiguous. The CDR3 is 15 amino acids. The ends were cut back, 3 bases at V and 0 bases at J, with 9 bases in the middle. Germline V gene sequence: CDR1 SGHDN, CDR2 FVKESK. CDR3 region: CASSQALFSGNTIYF. As DNA, the CDR3 is TGTGCCAGCAGCCAGGCCCTATTCTCTGGAAACACCATATATTTT.